These T cell receptor beta chains were read from a single sample in a study of blood T cell repertoires in COVID-19. Method: immunoSEQ multiplex PCR; TCRdb's copy keeps in-frame clones and lacks some. The sample consists of some 100,000 clones, 70% to 90% of them appearing once. Material: peripheral blood. All receptors derive from a woman older than 75 with active COVID-19. CDR3s include the opening cysteine and the closing phenylalanine or tryptophan. The order of the fields is J gene, clone size, D gene, V gene, CDR3 DNA, CDR3 protein. A D gene is named only where the DNA matches it firmly. The size field is filled for only some rows; it gives once, few, many or a size class.

>TRBJ2-2|NA|NA|TRBV4-1
TGCGCCAGCAGCCAATATGCACAGACTATTACCGGGGAGCTGTTTTTT
CASSQYAQTITGELFF
>TRBJ1-2|NA|TRBD1|TRBV7-2
TGTGCCAGCAGCTTAGTTCTGACAGGGTACGGCTACACCTTC
CASSLVLTGYGYTF
>TRBJ2-7|NA|NA|TRBV18
TGTGCCAGCTCACCAGAAGCGGTTTCCTACGAGCAGTACTTC
CASSPEAVSYEQYF
>TRBJ1-1|NA|TRBD1|TRBV4-3
TGCGCCAGCAGCCGCCAAGGACAGGGGGCGACTGAAGCTTTCTTT
CASSRQGQGATEAFF
>TRBJ2-1|NA|TRBD2|TRBV10-3
TGTGCCATCAAGGGGACTAGCGGGAGGGGGGGCTACAATGAGCAGTTCTTC
CAIKGTSGRGGYNEQFF
>TRBJ2-1|NA|TRBD2|TRBV24-1
TGTGCCACCAGTGATCCCCCGGGACTAGCGGGAGGGGATGAGCAGTTCTTC
CATSDPPGLAGGDEQFF
>TRBJ1-1|NA|NA|TRBV30
TGTGCCTGGAGTACCCGCGGGACCGGAATGAACACTGAAGCTTTCTTT
CAWSTRGTGMNTEAFF
>TRBJ2-1|NA|NA|TRBV5-6
TGTGCCAGCAGCTTGGGCGGGCCCAGCTCCTACAATGAGCAGTTCTTC
CASSLGGPSSYNEQFF
>TRBJ1-2|NA|TRBD1|TRBV5-6
TGTGCCAGCAGCTCGTGGGGACAGGGTATTTTTTCTCATGGCTACACCTTC
CASSSWGQGIFSHGYTF
>TRBJ2-3|NA|TRBD2|TRBV7-3
TGTGCCAGCAGCGCCCGGGGAGGGTCCTCAAGCACAGATACGCAGTATTTT
CASSARGGSSSTDTQYF
>TRBJ2-3|NA|TRBD1|TRBV25-1
TGTGCCAGCAGTGAGACAGGGGGGCACACAGATACGCAGTATTTT
CASSETGGHTDTQYF
>TRBJ2-3|once|TRBD1|TRBV3-1/TRBV3-2
TGTGCCAGCAGCCAAATGGGACAGGAGTACACAGATACGCAGTATTTT
CASSQMGQEYTDTQYF
>TRBJ1-4|NA|NA|TRBV15
TGTGCCACCAGCAGAGATCTAAGTTGGCAGGGGAATGAAAAACTGTTTTTT
CATSRDLSWQGNEKLFF
>TRBJ2-2|NA|NA|TRBV15
TGTGCCACCAGCAGAGGGGGCGCGGGGACCGGGGAGCTGTTTTTT
CATSRGGAGTGELFF
>TRBJ2-1|NA|TRBD2|TRBV18
TGTGCCAGCTCACCACCGTCGACGGGAGGGCCTCGCAATGAGCAGTTCTTC
CASSPPSTGGPRNEQFF
>TRBJ2-3|NA|TRBD2|TRBV4-1
TGCGCCAGCAGCCCAGGGACTAGCGGGGTAAGGGGGGATACGCAGTATTTT
CASSPGTSGVRGDTQYF
>TRBJ1-1|NA|NA|TRBV29-1
TGCAGCGTTGAGGTCAAGCTGAACACTGAAGCTTTCTTT
CSVEVKLNTEAFF
>TRBJ2-7|few|TRBD2|TRBV7-3
TGTGCCAGCAGCCGACTAGCGGGAGACCACGAGCAGTACTTC
CASSRLAGDHEQYF
>TRBJ1-1|NA|NA|TRBV11-2
TGTGCCAGCAGCCCTACTGCTCTGGAAGCTTTCTTT
CASSPTALEAFF
>TRBJ2-5|NA|NA|TRBV29-1
TGCAGCGTTGGTAGTATCGAGACCCAGTACTTC
CSVGSIETQYF
>TRBJ2-5|NA|NA|TRBV27
TGTGCCAGCAGTTCCTCCTCGGGTGCCCAGTACTTC
CASSSSSGAQYF
>TRBJ2-7|NA|TRBD1|TRBV6-2/TRBV6-3
TGTGCCAGCAGTCCGTGGACAGGGGGCAGGGAGTTCCACGAGCAGTACTTC
CASSPWTGGREFHEQYF
>TRBJ1-4|once|TRBD1|TRBV15
TGTGCCACCAGCAGAGACCCACAGGGGGAAAAACTGTTTTTT
CATSRDPQGEKLFF
>TRBJ2-1|once|TRBD2|TRBV5-6
TGTGCCAGCAGCGGTCTAGCGGGATCGTACAATGAGCAGTTCTTC
CASSGLAGSYNEQFF
>TRBJ2-7|NA|NA|TRBV11-2
TGTGCCAGCAGCCCCTCGGAGGGAGCTTACGAGCAGTACTTC
CASSPSEGAYEQYF
>TRBJ1-1|NA|NA|TRBV18
TGTGCCAGCTCACCACCATATAAGACATTGAACACTGAAGCTTTCTTT
CASSPPYKTLNTEAFF
>TRBJ1-4|NA|TRBD1|TRBV28
TGTGCCAGCAAGAGGGACAGGGTTGATGAAAAACTGTTTTTT
CASKRDRVDEKLFF
>TRBJ2-7|few|NA|TRBV18
TGTGCCAGCTCACCACTTGTAACGCGGAGCTCCTACGAGCAGTACTTC
CASSPLVTRSSYEQYF
>TRBJ2-2|NA|TRBD1|TRBV9
TGTGCCAGCAGCGCCCCGGCGGGACAGGGGATCGGCACCGGGGAGCTGTTTTTT
CASSAPAGQGIGTGELFF
>TRBJ1-2|NA|NA|TRBV6-2/TRBV6-3
TGTGCCAGCAGCCCCCACGAGGAGGGCTATGGCTACACCTTC
CASSPHEEGYGYTF
>TRBJ1-2|NA|NA|TRBV14
TGTGCCAGCAGCCAACAGGGGTATGGCTACACCTTC
CASSQQGYGYTF
>TRBJ1-5|NA|TRBD1|TRBV6-5
TGTGCCAGCAGTCGGGGACAGAATAGCAATCAGCCCCAGCATTTT
CASSRGQNSNQPQHF
>TRBJ1-1|NA|NA|TRBV12-3/TRBV12-4
TGTGCCAGCAGCCTGGACATACGCACTGAAGCTTTCTTT
CASSLDIRTEAFF
>TRBJ1-1|NA|NA|TRBV19
TGTGCCAGTAGGCAATGGGGGGGCACTGAAGCTTTCTTT
CASRQWGGTEAFF
>TRBJ2-3|NA|TRBD1|TRBV28
TGTGCCAGCAGAGGACAGGGAGCAGATACGCAGTATTTT
CASRGQGADTQYF
>TRBJ2-3|once|TRBD2|TRBV28
TGTGCCAGCAGAGGGAGGACTAGCAGCTCAGATACGCAGTATTTT
CASRGRTSSSDTQYF
>TRBJ1-6|once|TRBD1|TRBV5-1
TGCGCCAGCAGCTTCGGGACAGCTAATTCACCCCTCCACTTT
CASSFGTANSPLHF
>TRBJ2-7|NA|TRBD1|TRBV18
TGTGCCAGCTCGCGACAGGGTTACGAGCAGTACTTC
CASSRQGYEQYF
>TRBJ2-5|NA|NA|TRBV7-2
TGTGCCAGCAGCCCTAGTCGAGCTTTCGAGACCCAGTACTTC
CASSPSRAFETQYF
>TRBJ2-3|NA|TRBD2|TRBV5-6
TGTGCCAGCAGCCCCGTAGCGGGATTGGTCACAGATACGCAGTATTTT
CASSPVAGLVTDTQYF
>TRBJ1-6|NA|NA|TRBV18
TGTGCCAGCTCACCGATAGTTACCGGACAGATCAATTCACCCCTCCATTTT
CASSPIVTGQINSPLHF
>TRBJ1-5|few|NA|TRBV10-3
TGTGCCATCAGTGAGTCGGCAGATCAGCCCCAGCATTTT
CAISESADQPQHF